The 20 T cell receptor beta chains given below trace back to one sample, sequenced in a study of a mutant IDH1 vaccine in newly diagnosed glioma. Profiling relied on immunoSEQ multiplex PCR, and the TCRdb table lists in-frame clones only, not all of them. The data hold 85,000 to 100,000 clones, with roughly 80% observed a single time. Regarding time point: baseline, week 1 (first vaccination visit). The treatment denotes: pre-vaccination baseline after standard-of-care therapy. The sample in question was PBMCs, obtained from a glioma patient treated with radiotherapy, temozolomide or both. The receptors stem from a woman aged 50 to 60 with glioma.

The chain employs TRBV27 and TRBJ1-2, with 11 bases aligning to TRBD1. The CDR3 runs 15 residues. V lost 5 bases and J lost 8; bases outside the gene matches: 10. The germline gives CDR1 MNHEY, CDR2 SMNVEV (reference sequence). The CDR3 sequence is CASSLKGQGVGGYTF. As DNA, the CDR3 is TGTGCCAGCAGTCTGAAGGGACAGGGGGTGGGCGGCTACACCTTC.

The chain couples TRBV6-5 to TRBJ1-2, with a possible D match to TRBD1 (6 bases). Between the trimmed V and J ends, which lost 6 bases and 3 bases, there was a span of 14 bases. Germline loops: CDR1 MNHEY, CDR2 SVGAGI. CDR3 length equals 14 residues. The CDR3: CASSRTVGYYGYTF. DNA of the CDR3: TGTGCCAGCAGCCGGACAGTAGGGTACTATGGCTACACCTTC.

CDR3 residues: CASSLGTSGGRNEQFF. CDR3 nucleotide sequence: TGTGCCAGCAGTCTCGGGACTAGCGGGGGGCGCAATGAGCAGTTCTTC. This chain uses TRBV7-9 with TRBJ2-1; 15 positions agree with TRBD2. The length of the CDR3 is 16 residues. Looked up from germline, CDR1 is SEHNR and CDR2 is FQNEAQ (reference sequence). The J segment lost 6 bases and the V segment lost 6 bases, leaving 6 bases of the junction unmatched.

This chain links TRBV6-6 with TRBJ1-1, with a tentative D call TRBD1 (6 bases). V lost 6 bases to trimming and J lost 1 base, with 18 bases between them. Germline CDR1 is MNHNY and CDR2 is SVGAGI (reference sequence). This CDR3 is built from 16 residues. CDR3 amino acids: CASSQTTGATNTEAFF. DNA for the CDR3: TGTGCCAGCAGCCAAACCACGGGGGCAACGAACACTGAAGCTTTCTTT.

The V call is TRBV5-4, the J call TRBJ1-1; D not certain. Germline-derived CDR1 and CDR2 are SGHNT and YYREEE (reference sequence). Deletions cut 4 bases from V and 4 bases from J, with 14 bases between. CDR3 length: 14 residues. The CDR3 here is CASSQAPGRTEAFF. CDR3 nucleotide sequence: TGTGCCAGCAGCCAGGCTCCTGGGCGCACTGAAGCTTTCTTT.

This CDR3 reads CASRLTGVYEQYF. In DNA, the CDR3 is TGTGCCAGCAGGCTAACAGGGGTATACGAGCAGTACTTC. V gene TRBV6-1 combines with J gene TRBJ2-7; TRBD1 aligns across 7 bases. Trimming cost V 6 bases and J 4 bases; bases outside gene matches: 6. CDR1 and CDR2 from the germline V gene are MNHNS and SASEGT. The CDR3 has 13 residues.

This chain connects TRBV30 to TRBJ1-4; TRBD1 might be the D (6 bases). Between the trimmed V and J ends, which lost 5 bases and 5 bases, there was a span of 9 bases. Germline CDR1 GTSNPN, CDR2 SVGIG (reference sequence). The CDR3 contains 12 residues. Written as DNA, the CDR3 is TGTGCCTGGGGGGGCAAGAATGAAAAACTGTTTTTT. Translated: CAWGGKNEKLFF.

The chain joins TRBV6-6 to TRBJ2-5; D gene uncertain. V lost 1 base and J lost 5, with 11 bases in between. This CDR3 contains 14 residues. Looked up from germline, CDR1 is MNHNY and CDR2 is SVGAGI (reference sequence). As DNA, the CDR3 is TGTGCCAGCAGTTACTATTCTAGGGCGGAGACCCAGTACTTC. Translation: CASSYYSRAETQYF.

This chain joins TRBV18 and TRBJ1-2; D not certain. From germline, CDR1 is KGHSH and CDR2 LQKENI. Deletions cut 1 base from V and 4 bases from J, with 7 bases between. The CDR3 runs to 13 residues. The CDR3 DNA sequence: TGTGCCAGCTCACCACAGGCGCTCTATGGCTACACCTTC. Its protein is CASSPQALYGYTF.

CDR3 sequence reads: CAISESGGDRYNQPQHF. The CDR3 DNA reads TGTGCCATCAGTGAGTCGGGGGGGGACAGATACAATCAGCCCCAGCATTTT. The chain has TRBV10-3 and TRBJ1-5; 7 bases are shared with TRBD1. Germline lookup yields CDR1 ENHRY and CDR2 SYGVKD. This CDR3 spans 17 amino acids. V dropped 0 bases and J dropped 3; count of bases not matched to a gene: 8.

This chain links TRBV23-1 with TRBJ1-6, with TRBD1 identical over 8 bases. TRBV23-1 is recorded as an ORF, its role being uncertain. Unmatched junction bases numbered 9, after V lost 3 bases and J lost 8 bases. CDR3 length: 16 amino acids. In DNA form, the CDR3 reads TGCGCCAGCAGTCACGACAGGGGAGAAATGTATTCACCCCTCCACTTT. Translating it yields CASSHDRGEMYSPLHF.

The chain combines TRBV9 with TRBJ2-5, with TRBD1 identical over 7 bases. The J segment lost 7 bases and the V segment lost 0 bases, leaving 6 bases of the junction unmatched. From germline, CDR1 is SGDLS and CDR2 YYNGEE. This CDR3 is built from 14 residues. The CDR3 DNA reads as TGTGCCAGCAGCGTAGAGGGAGCAGGGGGGACCCAGTACTTC. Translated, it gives CASSVEGAGGTQYF.

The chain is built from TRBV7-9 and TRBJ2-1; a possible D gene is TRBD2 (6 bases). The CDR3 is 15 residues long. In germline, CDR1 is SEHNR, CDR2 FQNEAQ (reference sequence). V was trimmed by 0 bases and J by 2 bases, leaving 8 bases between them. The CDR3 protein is CASSLAGGPYNEQFF. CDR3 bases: TGTGCCAGCAGCTTAGCGGGGGGTCCCTACAATGAGCAGTTCTTC.

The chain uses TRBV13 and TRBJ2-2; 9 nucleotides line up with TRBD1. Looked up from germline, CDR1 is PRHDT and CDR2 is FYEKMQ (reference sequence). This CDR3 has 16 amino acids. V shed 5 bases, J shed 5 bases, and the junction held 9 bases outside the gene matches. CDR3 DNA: TGTGCCAGCAGCCCGAAGGACAGGGGTTTTACCGGGGAGCTGTTTTTT. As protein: CASSPKDRGFTGELFF. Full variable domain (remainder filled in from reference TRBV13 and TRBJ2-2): AAGVIQSPRHLIKEKRETATLKCYPIPRHDTVYWYQQGPGQDPQFLISFYEKMQSDKGSIPDRFSAQQFSDYHSELNMSSLELGDSALYFCASSPKDRGFTGELFFGEGSRLTVL.

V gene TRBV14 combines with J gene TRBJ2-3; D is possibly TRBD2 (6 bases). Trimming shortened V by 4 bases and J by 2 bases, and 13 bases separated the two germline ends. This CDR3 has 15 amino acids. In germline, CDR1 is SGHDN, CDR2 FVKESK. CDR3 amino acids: CASSRLAFSTDTQYF. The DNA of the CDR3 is TGTGCCAGCAGCCGTCTAGCGTTCTCCACAGATACGCAGTATTTT.

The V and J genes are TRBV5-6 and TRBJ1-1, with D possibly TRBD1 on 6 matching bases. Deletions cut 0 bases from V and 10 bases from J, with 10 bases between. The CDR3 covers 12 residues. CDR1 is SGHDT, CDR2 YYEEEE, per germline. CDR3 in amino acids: CASSLVQGRAFF. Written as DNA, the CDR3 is TGTGCCAGCAGCTTGGTACAGGGAAGAGCTTTCTTT.

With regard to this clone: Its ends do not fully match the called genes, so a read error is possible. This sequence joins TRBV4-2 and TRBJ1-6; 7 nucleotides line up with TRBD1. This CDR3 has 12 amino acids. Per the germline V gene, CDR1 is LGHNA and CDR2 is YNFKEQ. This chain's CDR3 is CASSQEATGWVF. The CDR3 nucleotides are TGTGCCAGCAGCCAAGAGGCGACAGGGTGGGTGTTT.

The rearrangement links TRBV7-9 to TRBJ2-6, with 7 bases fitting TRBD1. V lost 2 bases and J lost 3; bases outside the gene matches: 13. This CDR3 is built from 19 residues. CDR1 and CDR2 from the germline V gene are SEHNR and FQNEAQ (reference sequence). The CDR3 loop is CASSLKRQGLRSGANVLTF. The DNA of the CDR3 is TGTGCCAGCAGCTTAAAAAGACAGGGTCTTAGGAGTGGGGCCAACGTCCTGACTTTC.

Here the CDR3 DNA reads TGTGCCTGGAGTGGGGGACTTCAAGAGACCCAGTACTTC. Translation gives CAWSGGLQETQYF. The chain recombines TRBV30 with TRBJ2-5; D may be TRBD2 (6 bases). There are 13 residues in the CDR3. Per the germline V gene, CDR1 is GTSNPN and CDR2 is SVGIG (reference sequence). V was trimmed by 1 base and J by 2 bases, leaving 8 bases between them.

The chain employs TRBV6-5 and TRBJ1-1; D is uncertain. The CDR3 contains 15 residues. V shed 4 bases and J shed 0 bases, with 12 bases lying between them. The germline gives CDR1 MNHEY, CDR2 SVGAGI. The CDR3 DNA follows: TGTGCCAGCAGTTGGTCGGGCCTAATGAACACTGAAGCTTTCTTT. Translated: CASSWSGLMNTEAFF.